This T cell receptor beta chain was recovered during a study of CD8 T cells in Susac syndrome. Reverse transcription of 0.5 to 1 ug RNA was carried out with random hexamers. TCRdb redid the calling of the immunoSEQ multiplex PCR reads with MiXCR, one entry per CDR3 protein. The repertoire holds about 300,000 distinct CDR3 sequences, approximately 85% seen once, with approximately 0.2% in the top ten. This CDR3 is built from 15 residues. The germline CDR1 and CDR2 sequences are DFQATT and SNEGSKA (reference sequence). The ends lost 0 bases at V and 5 bases at J; junction bases unmatched: 5. Sequenced input: CD8+ T cells from PBMCs. J is TRBJ2-2 and V is TRBV20-1, with 8 bases lining up with TRBD1. The TCR sequence derives from a human donor with multiple sclerosis. CDR3 in amino acids: CSARDRGRVTGELFF. CDR3 nucleotide sequence: TGCAGTGCTAGAGACAGGGGGCGCGTGACCGGGGAGCTGTTTTTT.